This T cell receptor beta chain was profiled in a study of Graves' ophthalmopathy and Graves' hyperthyroidism. Study context: Peripheral blood was obtained at first diagnosis, ahead of any treatment. General study results and limits: Most expanded clonotypes in thyroid above 0.001 frequency also showed up in blood.

TCR beta CDR3 regions were amplified from RNA transcripts. Amplification began with first-round RT-PCR using HTBI primers, then second-round multiplex PCR was performed. TCRdb used MiXCR to reprocess the multiplex PCR reads, holding one entry per CDR3 protein. This sample has about 480,000 distinct CDR3 sequences, with 13% to 15% found just once. Per germline, CDR1 SGHTA and CDR2 FQGNSA. The CDR3 totals 15 residues. V was trimmed by 0 bases and J by 0 bases, leaving 5 bases between them. This clonotype has a count of ten or more. Its specificity is not known. Sequencing used blood. The chain has TRBV7-2 and TRBJ2-2; D gene unclear. The sequence came from a woman in her thirties with Graves' ophthalmopathy. The CDR3 DNA reads as TGTGCCAGCAGCTTAGCCCCTGCGAACACCGGGGAGCTGTTTTTT. It yields the protein CASSLAPANTGELFF.